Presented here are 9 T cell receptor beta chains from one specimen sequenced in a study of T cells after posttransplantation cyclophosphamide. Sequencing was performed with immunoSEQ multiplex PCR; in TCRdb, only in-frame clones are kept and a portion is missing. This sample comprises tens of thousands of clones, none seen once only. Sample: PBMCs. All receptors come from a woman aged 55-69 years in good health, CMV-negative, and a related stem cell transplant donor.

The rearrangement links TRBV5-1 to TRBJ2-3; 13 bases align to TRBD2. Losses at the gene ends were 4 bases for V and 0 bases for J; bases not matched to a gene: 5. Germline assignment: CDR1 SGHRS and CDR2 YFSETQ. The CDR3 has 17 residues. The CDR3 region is CASSRTSGGLSTDTQYF. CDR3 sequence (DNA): TGCGCCAGCAGCAGGACTAGCGGGGGACTTAGCACAGATACGCAGTATTTT.

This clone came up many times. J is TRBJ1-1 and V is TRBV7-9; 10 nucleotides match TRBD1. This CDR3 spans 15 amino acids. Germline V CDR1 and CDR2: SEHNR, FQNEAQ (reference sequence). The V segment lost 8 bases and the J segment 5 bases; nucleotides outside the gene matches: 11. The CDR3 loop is CASHAGQGRETEAFF. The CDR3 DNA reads TGTGCCAGCCACGCGGGACAGGGGAGAGAAACTGAAGCTTTCTTT.

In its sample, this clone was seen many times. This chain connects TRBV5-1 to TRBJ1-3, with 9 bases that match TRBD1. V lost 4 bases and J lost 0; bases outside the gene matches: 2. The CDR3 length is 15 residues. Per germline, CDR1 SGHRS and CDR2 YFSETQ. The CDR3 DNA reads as TGCGCCAGCAGCACGACAGGGGGCTCTGGAAACACCATATATTTT. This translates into CASSTTGGSGNTIYF.

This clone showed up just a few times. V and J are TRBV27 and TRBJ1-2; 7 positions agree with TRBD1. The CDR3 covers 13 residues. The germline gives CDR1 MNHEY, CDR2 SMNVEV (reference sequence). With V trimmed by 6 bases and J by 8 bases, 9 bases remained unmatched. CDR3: CASRGDRVGGYTF. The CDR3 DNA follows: TGTGCCAGCAGGGGAGACAGGGTTGGAGGCTACACCTTC.

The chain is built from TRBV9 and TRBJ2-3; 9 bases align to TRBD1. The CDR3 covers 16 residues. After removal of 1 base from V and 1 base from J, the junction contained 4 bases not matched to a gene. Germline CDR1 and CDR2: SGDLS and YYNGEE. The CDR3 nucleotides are TGTGCCAGCAGCGTACGGACAGGGGCTGGCACAGATACGCAGTATTTT. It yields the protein CASSVRTGAGTDTQYF.

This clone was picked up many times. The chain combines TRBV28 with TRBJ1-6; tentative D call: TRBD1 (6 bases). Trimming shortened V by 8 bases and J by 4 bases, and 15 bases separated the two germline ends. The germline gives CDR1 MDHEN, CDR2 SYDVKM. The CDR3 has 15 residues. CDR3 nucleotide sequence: TGTGCCAGCGTACCGGGACACGGGTATAATTCACCCCTCCACTTT. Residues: CASVPGHGYNSPLHF.

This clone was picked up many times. The CDR3 sequence: CASSEGQSSGANVLTF. For the CDR3, the DNA is TGTGCCAGCAGTGAAGGACAGTCCTCTGGGGCCAACGTCCTGACTTTC. The chain carries TRBV2 and TRBJ2-6; tentative D call: TRBD1 (5 bases). Trimming shortened V by 1 base and J by 0 bases, and 7 bases separated the two germline ends. CDR3 length equals 16 residues. Germline V gene sequence: CDR1 SNHLY, CDR2 FYNNEI.

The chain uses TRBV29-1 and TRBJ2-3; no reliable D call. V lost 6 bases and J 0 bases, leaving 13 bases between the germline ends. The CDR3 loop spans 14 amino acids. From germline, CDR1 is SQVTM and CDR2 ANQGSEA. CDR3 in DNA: TGCAGCGTCAGCCCACAGAAAAGCACAGATACGCAGTATTTT. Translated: CSVSPQKSTDTQYF.

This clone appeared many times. DNA of the CDR3: TGTGCCAGCAGTACTAGTAATGAAAAACTGTTTTTT. It codes for CASSTSNEKLFF. The chain recombines TRBV28 with TRBJ1-4; no definite D call. The CDR3 contains 12 residues. Deletions cut 5 bases from V and 4 bases from J, with 5 bases between. Germline V gives CDR1 MDHEN, CDR2 SYDVKM.